This T cell receptor (beta chain) was identified in a study of shared clonotypes between healthy human individuals. In germline, CDR1 is SGHRS, CDR2 YFSETQ. V shed 0 bases and J shed 8 bases, with 14 bases lying between them. The CDR3 is 15 amino acids. Study-wide findings and caveats: Rarefaction revealed incomplete sorted-subset sequencing despite large depth.

Of note for this clone: Its antigen remains unknown.

Using immunoSEQ multiplex PCR, the repertoire was profiled, and TCRdb retains in-frame clones only, with some absent. The sample holds 550,000 to 650,000 clones, roughly 96% seen once. The naive CD8 fraction comprised CD45RO-negative cells positively selected for CCR7 and excluded terminally differentiated effector memory CD45RA+ cells. Donors, without exception, were Caucasian adults residing in Nashville, Tennessee. The sample consisted of naive CD8+ T cells sorted from blood. The clonotype comes from a woman aged 25 to 45 in good health. The chain joins TRBV5-1 to TRBJ1-4; a weak D match, TRBD1 (6 bases). The CDR3 coding sequence is TGCGCCAGCAGCTTGGAGGGGGGCTACAAGGAAAAACTGTTTTTT. It is translated as CASSLEGGYKEKLFF.